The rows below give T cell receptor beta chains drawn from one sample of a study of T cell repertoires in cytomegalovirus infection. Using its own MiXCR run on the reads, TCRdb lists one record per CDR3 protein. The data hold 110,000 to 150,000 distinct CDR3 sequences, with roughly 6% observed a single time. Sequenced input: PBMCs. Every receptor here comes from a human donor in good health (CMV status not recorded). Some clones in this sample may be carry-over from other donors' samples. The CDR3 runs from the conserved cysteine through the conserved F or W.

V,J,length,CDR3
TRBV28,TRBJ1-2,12,CALGLTNYGYTF
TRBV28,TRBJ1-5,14,CASSLRQGSIAQHF
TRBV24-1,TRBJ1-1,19,CATSSQTISRDRVYTEAFF
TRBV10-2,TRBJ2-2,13,CASNRGWTGELFF
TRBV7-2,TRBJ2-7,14,CASSITGTTYEQYF
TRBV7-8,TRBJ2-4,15,CASSLATLAGGGQYF
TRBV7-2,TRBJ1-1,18,CASSFAPRGQGKDTEAFF
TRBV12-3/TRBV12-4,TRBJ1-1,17,CASSTGTSGLRNTEAFF
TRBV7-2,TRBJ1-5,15,CASSGQGGGNQPQHF
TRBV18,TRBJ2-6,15,CASSPLDSGANVLTF
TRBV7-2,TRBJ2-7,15,CASSLALSGSYEQYF
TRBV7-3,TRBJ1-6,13,CASSLKRNSPLHF
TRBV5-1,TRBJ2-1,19,CASRQQGLAGGSPHNEQFF
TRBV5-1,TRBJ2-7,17,CASSFGTSGVRLAEQYF
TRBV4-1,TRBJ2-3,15,CASSQDGRSTDTQYF
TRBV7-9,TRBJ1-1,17,CASSLGGFGTANTEAFF
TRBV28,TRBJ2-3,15,CASSLLERGADTQYF
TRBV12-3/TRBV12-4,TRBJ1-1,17,CASRPSGTGGPNTEAFF
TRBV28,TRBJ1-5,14,CATRTRGSNQPQHF
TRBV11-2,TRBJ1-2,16,CASSLVRTGSPYGYTF
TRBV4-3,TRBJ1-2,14,CASSQDGGGYGYTF
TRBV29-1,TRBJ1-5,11,CSVEKGGRLCF
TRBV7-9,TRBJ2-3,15,CASSGGLADTDTQYF